A single T cell receptor beta chain is shown here with its context. The antigen remains unidentified. PCR was performed using 60 Vbeta and 13 Jbeta primers. TCRdb's table, derived via immunoSEQ multiplex PCR, lists solely in-frame clones and lacks some. In the table there are approximately 190,000 clones, 70% of which are singletons. The sample belongs to a study of cytomegalovirus exposure and HLA in healthy donors. Across the whole study: Around 85 million unique TCRs from HLA-typed donors were held in an early data release. Overall study results and limits: Cytomegalovirus association was assigned to around 150 TCR beta chains.

The CDR3 runs to 14 residues. V lost 2 bases and J lost 8, with 15 bases in between. Looked up from germline, CDR1 is SGHTA and CDR2 is FQGNSA. The sample was PBMCs. This chain links TRBV7-2 with TRBJ1-2, with D tentatively TRBD1 (6 bases). This TCR was sampled from a man aged 35 to 55 in good health and CMV-seropositive. The CDR3 DNA reads TGTGCCAGCAGCTTAACGAAGGACAGTCGGGGCTACACCTTC. Translation: CASSLTKDSRGYTF.